The present T cell receptor beta chain was sequenced within a study of cytomegalovirus exposure and HLA in healthy donors. General study findings and limits: It was found in a later analysis that first-cohort TCR clusters tended to co-occur in the 120 validation repertoires.

Sequenced by immunoSEQ multiplex PCR; TCRdb stores in-frame clones only, minus some. The sample consists of some 320,000 clones, around 90% of them appearing once. With regard to this clone: What it binds is not known.

The J segment lost 4 bases and the V segment lost 2 bases, leaving 10 bases of the junction unmatched. Germline assignment: CDR1 GTSNPN and CDR2 SVGIG (reference sequence). The length of the CDR3 is 15 residues. The source of this sequence is a woman aged 30 to 39 in good health and CMV-seropositive. The V call is TRBV30, the J call TRBJ1-2; 7 nucleotides match TRBD1. Specimen: PBMCs. The CDR3 DNA sequence: TGTGCCTGGAGTCGCCAGGGGGGGGGAAGCTATGGCTACACCTTC. This encodes CAWSRQGGGSYGYTF.